Each of the 23 T cell receptor beta chains below was sequenced from the same sample in a study of breast tumors, draining lymph nodes, adjacent tissues. The lymph nodes were axillary draining lymph nodes from breast cancer patients. TCRdb recomputed calls from the multiplex PCR reads with MiXCR, one row per CDR3 protein. The sample consists of around 250,000 distinct CDR3 sequences, under 40% of them appearing once. Sequenced material: axillary lymph node tissue. Source of these receptors: a female donor with breast cancer. Some clones in this sample may be carry-over from other donors' samples.

This rearrangement joins TRBV29-1 to TRBJ2-1; tentative D call: TRBD1 (5 bases). V was cut by 8 bases and J by 12 bases, with 20 bases left in between. This CDR3 region has 12 residues. Germline CDR1 reads SQVTM; CDR2 reads ANQGSEA. For the CDR3, the DNA is TGCAGCAGTTCCGGTGGGCCAACAGGGCAGTTCTTC. Translated, it gives CSSSGGPTGQFF.

The rearrangement links TRBV5-1 to TRBJ2-3, with 10 bases matching TRBD2. The CDR3 has 16 amino acids. Trimming removed 4 bases from V and 2 bases from J; junction bases left unmatched: 7. Germline CDR1 is SGHRS and CDR2 is YFSETQ. The chain's CDR3 is CASSPGLAVPTDTQYF. CDR3 nucleotide sequence: TGCGCCAGCAGCCCAGGACTAGCGGTTCCCACAGATACGCAGTATTTT.

Remarks on this clonotype: A junction boundary mismatches the germline segment, possibly from a read error. The rearrangement links TRBV4-3 to TRBJ2-5, with D possibly matching TRBD2 (6 bases). The germline gives CDR1 LGHNA, CDR2 YSLEER. This CDR3 region has 15 residues. CDR3 DNA: TGCGCCAGCGGCCAAGGGTGGGGGGAGTGGGAGACCCAGTACTTC. Its translation: CASGQGWGEWETQYF.

The chain joins TRBV10-3 to TRBJ2-1; 8 bases agree with TRBD2. CDR1 and CDR2 from the germline V gene are ENHRY and SYGVKD. The CDR3 spans 21 residues. V shed 10 bases, J shed 0 bases, and the junction held 26 bases outside the gene matches. CDR3 sequence (DNA): TGTGCCAGCGCAGGAATCGTTCGGATTAGCGGGACACGTAGCTCCTACAATGAGCAGTTCTTC. Translated: CASAGIVRISGTRSSYNEQFF.

There are a few counts of this clonotype. Possible read error: a much larger clone is one base away. The chain links TRBV11-3 to TRBJ2-7; TRBD2 might be the D (5 bases). This CDR3 is built from 12 residues. CDR1 is SGHNT, CDR2 YENEEA, per germline. CDR3: CTSSLANYAQYF. The CDR3 DNA reads as TGTACCAGCAGCTTAGCGAACTACGCGCAGTACTTC.

This clonotype was counted at least ten times. The chain joins TRBV4-1 to TRBJ2-7, with D possibly called TRBD1 or TRBD2 (5 bases each). Deletions cut 1 base from V and 2 bases from J, with 18 bases between. The CDR3 runs to 17 residues. Germline assignment: CDR1 MGHRA and CDR2 YSYEKL. CDR3 nucleotides: TGCGCCAGCAGCCAAGGTTGGGACGGGTACATTGCCTACGAGCAGTACTTC. As protein: CASSQGWDGYIAYEQYF.

This clonotype was detected ten times or more. This sequence joins TRBV9 and TRBJ1-6; D uncertain. This CDR3 is built from 14 residues. CDR1 SGDLS and CDR2 YYNGEE come from the germline V gene. The V end was cut by 0 bases, the J end by 4 bases, with 5 bases between. The CDR3 DNA follows: TGTGCCAGCAGCGTAGCACAGTATAATTCACCCCTCCACTTT. Translation: CASSVAQYNSPLHF.

This clonotype has a count of ten or more. V gene TRBV5-1 combines with J gene TRBJ1-6; unclear D gene. Germline CDR1 and CDR2: SGHRS and YFSETQ. The CDR3 spans 13 residues. Trimming removed 1 base at V and 7 bases at J, with 6 bases between. CDR3 sequence (DNA): TGCGCCAGCAGCTTGCAGGTGAATTCACCCCTCCACTTT. Its protein product is CASSLQVNSPLHF.

Notes on this clonotype: At one boundary the junction diverges from the germline segment, which might be a read error. The chain recombines TRBV18 with TRBJ2-6; perhaps TRBD1 as D (5 bases). This CDR3 contains 12 residues. Germline V gives CDR1 KGHSH, CDR2 LQKENI. The CDR3 DNA is TGTGCCAGCTCACCTGGGGCCAACGCCCTGACTTTC. Protein sequence: CASSPGANALTF.

This clonotype was counted at least ten times. The chain has TRBV20-1 and TRBJ2-1; 7 bases map to TRBD2. The CDR3 is made up of 13 amino acids. CDR1 is DFQATT and CDR2 is SNEGSKA in the germline V gene (reference sequence). V lost 6 bases and J lost 4; bases outside the gene matches: 6. The CDR3 protein is CSAPLAVYNEQFF. The CDR3 DNA sequence: TGCAGTGCACCTCTAGCGGTGTACAATGAGCAGTTCTTC.

This clonotype appeared a few times. The chain links TRBV30 to TRBJ2-7; D is unresolved. Germline assignment: CDR1 GTSNPN and CDR2 SVGIG (reference sequence). Between the trimmed V and J ends, which lost 6 bases and 6 bases, there was a span of 15 bases. The CDR3 is 12 amino acids. In DNA, the CDR3 is TGTGCCTGTTCACCCCTCGGATCCGAGCAGTACTTC. This translates into CACSPLGSEQYF.

This clonotype has just one count. Because it lacks the conserved phenylalanine or tryptophan at the end, this CDR3 is likely a read error. The rearrangement joins TRBV9 to TRBJ2-5; D perhaps matches TRBD2 (5 bases). The germline V gene has CDR1 SGDLS and CDR2 YYNGEE. This CDR3 has 13 amino acids. The germline V and J ends were trimmed by 3 bases and 5 bases, with 11 bases remaining between them. The CDR3 here is CASSAEERETQYS. In DNA, the CDR3 is TGTGCCAGCAGCGCGGAGGAAAGGGAGACCCAGTACTCC.

This clonotype was counted many times. The rearrangement links TRBV29-1 to TRBJ2-1; TRBD2 agrees at 12 bases. Germline trimming cut 1 base from V and 9 bases from J; bases unmatched to any gene: 7. Looked up from germline, CDR1 is SQVTM and CDR2 is ANQGSEA. The CDR3 loop spans 15 amino acids. CDR3 protein: CSVEGLAGVKSEQFF. DNA of the CDR3: TGCAGCGTTGAAGGACTAGCGGGGGTCAAGAGTGAGCAGTTCTTC.

In its sample, this clonotype was seen many times. The genes are TRBV5-1 and TRBJ1-4; possible D gene TRBD1, 6 bases. Germline assignment: CDR1 SGHRS and CDR2 YFSETQ. The length of the CDR3 is 15 residues. V lost 4 bases, J lost 3 bases, and 13 bases lay in between. In DNA, the CDR3 is TGCGCCAGCAGCGCCTTCAGGGGCCCTAATGAAAAACTGTTTTTT. It is translated as CASSAFRGPNEKLFF.

The rearrangement uses TRBV9 and TRBJ2-6; D gene uncertain. The CDR3 has 13 residues. Germline CDR1 and CDR2: SGDLS and YYNGEE. Trimming stripped 1 base from V and 4 bases from J, with 3 bases between. In DNA form, the CDR3 reads TGTGCCAGCAGCGTAAGGGGGGCCAACGTCCTGACTTTC. Residues: CASSVRGANVLTF.

The rearrangement joins TRBV12-3 or TRBV12-4 to TRBJ2-3, with D perhaps matching TRBD1 (6 bases). Between the trimmed V and J ends, which lost 11 bases and 6 bases, there was a span of 21 bases. CDR3 length: 14 amino acids. The DNA of the CDR3 is TGTGCCGGCATCGGGACACGGGATAGGGATACGCAGTATTTT. Residues: CAGIGTRDRDTQYF.

This clonotype has at least ten counts. The chain has TRBV5-1 and TRBJ1-3; a weak D match, TRBD1 (5 bases). V was trimmed by 0 bases and J by 0 bases, leaving 10 bases between them. Germline V gene data show CDR1 as SGHRS and CDR2 as YFSETQ. The CDR3 contains 16 residues. CDR3 protein: CASSLEQVISGNTIYF. CDR3 nucleotide sequence: TGCGCCAGCAGCTTGGAACAGGTTATCTCTGGAAACACCATATATTTT. Looking up the rest from reference TRBV5-1 and TRBJ1-3 gives the full variable domain: KAGVTQTPRYLIKTRGQQVTLSCSPISGHRSVSWYQQTPGQGLQFLFEYFSETQRNKGNFPGRFSGRQFSNSRSEMNVSTLELGDSALYLCASSLEQVISGNTIYFGEGSWLTVV.

CDR3 sequence (DNA): TGTGCCACCAGCAGAGTTTATGAAAAACTGTTTTTT. It specifies CATSRVYEKLFF. V gene TRBV15 combines with J gene TRBJ1-4; D is unresolved. CDR1 LNHNV and CDR2 YYDKDF come from the germline V gene (reference sequence). This CDR3 is built from 12 residues. V dropped 1 base and J dropped 6 bases, with 3 bases sitting between them.

A note on this clonotype: This may stem from a read error, because a much larger clone lies one nucleotide away. The V call is TRBV19, the J call TRBJ2-3; D perhaps matches TRBD2 (7 bases). This CDR3 has 15 amino acids. Germline V gene sequence: CDR1 LNHDA, CDR2 SQIVND (reference sequence). The CDR3 bases are TGTGCCGGTAGTATTTTTGGGGGGGCGACAGATACGCAGTATTTT. It yields the protein CAGSIFGGATDTQYF. Using reference TRBV19 and TRBJ2-3 for the parts outside the CDR3, the full variable domain is DGGITQSPKYLFRKEGQNVTLSCEQNLNHDAMYWYRQDPGQGLRLIYYSQIVNDFQKGDIAEGYSVSREKKESFPLTVTSAQKNPTAFYLCAGSIFGGATDTQYFGPGTRLTVL.

In its sample, this clonotype was seen once. The chain employs TRBV7-6 and TRBJ2-1, with 9 nucleotides matching TRBD2. This CDR3 comprises 16 residues. Looked up from germline, CDR1 is SGHVS and CDR2 is FNYEAQ. Losses at the gene ends were 5 bases for V and 6 bases for J; bases not matched to a gene: 11. The CDR3 DNA reads as TGTGCCAGCAGCCTCGCCTGGAGCGGGGGGTTCAATGAGCAGTTCTTC. The encoded protein is CASSLAWSGGFNEQFF.

This clonotype was seen many times. The V call is TRBV7-9, the J call TRBJ2-5; 8 nucleotides match TRBD2. The length of the CDR3 is 14 residues. The germline V gene has CDR1 SEHNR and CDR2 FQNEAQ (reference sequence). V lost 5 bases and J lost 4; bases outside the gene matches: 6. The CDR3: CASSTRGGGETQYF. DNA of the CDR3: TGTGCCAGCAGCACTCGGGGGGGGGGAGAGACCCAGTACTTC.

This clonotype was found many times. The chain has TRBV5-1 and TRBJ2-5, with 8 nucleotides matching TRBD2. The CDR3 has 16 amino acids. Germline V gives CDR1 SGHRS, CDR2 YFSETQ. Trimming at V came to 4 bases and at J to 4 bases, leaving 12 bases not matched to a gene. In nucleotides, the CDR3 is TGCGCCAGCAGCATGGCCCGGGGGGGGTCCGTAGAGACCCAGTACTTC. Translation gives CASSMARGGSVETQYF.

This clonotype was counted at least ten times. The rearrangement links TRBV11-1 to TRBJ2-3; TRBD2 agrees at 9 bases. V was pared by 5 bases and J by 3 bases, with 6 bases of the junction left unmatched. Germline V lookup: CDR1 SGHAT, CDR2 FQDESV (reference sequence). The CDR3 loop spans 15 amino acids. CDR3 region: CASSRVTSGTDTQYF. CDR3 bases: TGTGCCAGCAGCCGGGTTACTAGCGGGACAGATACGCAGTATTTT.